This TCR beta chain comes out of a study of T-cell memory formation after mild COVID-19. About the research overall: In these data, TCR clusters were largely donor specific. Study-wide results and limits: Specificity for SARS-CoV-2 was not confirmed among the second-wave clones peaking on day 37. Later expanders leaned toward CD4+, whereas clones contracting from day 15 to 85 were balanced CD4/CD8.

After 5'RACE with constant-segment primers, TCR alpha and TCR beta cDNA libraries carrying sample barcodes and UMIs were obtained. TCRdb called the 5' RACE reads again in MiXCR, with one record for every CDR3 protein. The table lists 35,000 to 45,000 distinct CDR3 sequences, 7.3% of them singletons. As to this clonotype: The antigen is unknown.

Germline CDR1 SGHNT, CDR2 YYREEE (reference sequence). The CDR3 is 15 residues long. Trimming cost V 4 bases and J 0 bases; bases outside gene matches: 4. The sequence was obtained from a man in his late teens or twenties who had mild COVID-19 (a few samples of this study predate the infection). Cell type and time point are not known. The rearrangement joins TRBV5-4 to TRBJ1-1; 9 positions match TRBD1. The specimen was PBMCs or a T cell subset sorted from them (not recorded which). This chain's CDR3 is CASSGDRALNTEAFF. In nucleotides, the CDR3 is TGTGCCAGCAGCGGGGACAGGGCCTTGAACACTGAAGCTTTCTTT.